Listed here are 31 T cell receptor beta chains from one sample, sequenced in a study of CD8 T cells in ankylosing spondylitis. Regarding the study as a whole: Blood of patients with ankylosing spondylitis appeared to be characterized by a TCR beta motif of eight highly homologous variants.

TCRdb passed the 5' RACE reads through MiXCR, listing each CDR3 protein once. The table includes about 220,000 distinct CDR3 sequences, 6% to 8.5% detected once. No antigen has been identified for these receptors. The sample was blood, either unsorted or a sorted T cell fraction (not recorded which). The receptors shown here come from a male donor with ankylosing spondylitis.

This clonotype occurred many times. The chain is built from TRBV6-5 and TRBJ2-7; 10 bases line up with TRBD2. This CDR3 region has 15 residues. CDR1 is MNHEY, CDR2 SVGAGI, per germline. V lost 3 bases and J lost 1; bases outside the gene matches: 3. The CDR3 loop reads CASSYSGRYSYEQYF. The CDR3 region has the DNA TGTGCCAGCAGTTATAGCGGGAGGTATTCCTACGAGCAGTACTTC.

This clonotype was detected ten times or more. The chain links TRBV4-3 to TRBJ2-7, with 7 positions matching TRBD2. This CDR3 region has 17 residues. J lost 3 bases, V lost 4 bases, and 15 bases had no gene match. Germline loops: CDR1 LGHNA, CDR2 YSLEER. The CDR3 here is CASSPGVNPAGDYEQYF. The CDR3 DNA is TGCGCCAGCAGCCCGGGAGTTAATCCGGCGGGAGACTACGAGCAGTACTTC.

There are a few counts of this clonotype. This chain uses TRBV7-9 with TRBJ2-3; 9 bases line up with TRBD2. Germline CDR1 SEHNR, CDR2 FQNEAQ (reference sequence). Germline trimming cut 2 bases from V and 0 bases from J; bases unmatched to any gene: 3. The CDR3 loop spans 16 amino acids. CDR3 coding DNA: TGTGCCAGCAGCTTACCTACTAGCGGGAGCACAGATACGCAGTATTTT. Protein sequence: CASSLPTSGSTDTQYF.

This clonotype has ten or more counts. The genes are TRBV7-9 and TRBJ2-7; unclear D gene. This CDR3 is 11 amino acids long. The ends were cut back, 5 bases at V and 6 bases at J, with 8 bases in the middle. The germline CDR1 and CDR2 sequences are SEHNR and FQNEAQ (reference sequence). The CDR3 DNA reads as TGTGCCAGCAGCGACTCGAGCGAGCAGTACTTC. It specifies CASSDSSEQYF. Full variable domain (rest looked up from reference TRBV7-9 and TRBJ2-7): DTGVSQNPRHKITKRGQNVTFRCDPISEHNRLYWYRQTLGQGPEFLTYFQNEAQLEKSRLLSDRFSAERPKGSFSTLEIQRTEQGDSAMYLCASSDSSEQYFGPGTRLTVT.

The gene calls are TRBV6-5 and TRBJ2-7; D possibly uses TRBD1 or TRBD2 (5 bases each). The CDR3 contains 13 residues. CDR1 and CDR2 from the germline V gene are MNHEY and SVGAGI. Trimming cost V 5 bases and J 7 bases, with 15 bases left between them. CDR3 DNA: TGTGCCAGCAGTACGGGACGGACGCCAGAGCAGTACTTC. Encoded protein: CASSTGRTPEQYF.

This clonotype was counted ten times or more. This rearrangement joins TRBV5-1 to TRBJ2-3; either TRBD1 or TRBD2 may supply D (5 bases each). The CDR3 contains 15 residues. V lost 2 bases and J lost 6, with 16 bases in between. Germline V CDR1 and CDR2: SGHRS, YFSETQ. The CDR3 DNA reads TGCGCCAGCAGCTTCCTTGGGGGAGTAGCTGATACGCAGTATTTT. Translated, it gives CASSFLGGVADTQYF.

This clonotype was counted at least ten times. J is TRBJ2-1 and V is TRBV6-5; D gene unclear. The CDR3 covers 13 residues. Trimming stripped 7 bases from V and 6 bases from J, with 13 bases between. Germline loops: CDR1 MNHEY, CDR2 SVGAGI. CDR3 DNA: TGTGCCAGCAATAAGGAGTTGGGCAATGAGCAGTTCTTC. It encodes CASNKELGNEQFF.

This clonotype was observed at least ten times. This chain uses TRBV6-5 with TRBJ2-1; a possible D gene is TRBD2 (5 bases). Germline CDR1 MNHEY, CDR2 SVGAGI. This CDR3 region has 16 residues. The V end was cut by 0 bases, the J end by 4 bases, with 13 bases between. DNA of the CDR3: TGTGCCAGCAGTTACTCGGTCGGGGAGCGGTACAATGAGCAGTTCTTC. It codes for CASSYSVGERYNEQFF.

This clonotype was observed many times. The V call is TRBV6-2 or TRBV6-3, the J call TRBJ1-1; weak D call: TRBD1 (6 bases). Germline CDR1 MNHEY, CDR2 SVGEGT. The CDR3 loop spans 13 amino acids. Trimming removed 6 bases at V and 4 bases at J, with 12 bases between. CDR3 protein: CASRQQGPTEAFF. The CDR3 DNA follows: TGTGCCAGCAGGCAACAGGGCCCCACTGAAGCTTTCTTT.

In its sample, this clonotype was seen many times. The chain joins TRBV4-3 to TRBJ2-1; a weak D match, TRBD1 (5 bases). Germline V gene lookup returns CDR1 LGHNA and CDR2 YSLEER. The CDR3 runs to 15 residues. V was clipped by 3 bases and J by 2 bases, with 11 bases between them. As DNA, the CDR3 is TGCGCCAGCAGCCAGGCCAGGGTCACCTACAATGAGCAGTTCTTC. Translated, it gives CASSQARVTYNEQFF.

In its sample, this clonotype was seen a few times. This chain joins TRBV7-6 and TRBJ1-1; unclear D gene. V shed 2 bases and J shed 1 base, with 11 bases lying between them. Germline loops: CDR1 SGHVS, CDR2 FNYEAQ. This CDR3 has 15 amino acids. CDR3 DNA: TGTGCCAGCAGCTTATTTGGCAGTGAGAACACTGAAGCTTTCTTT. As protein: CASSLFGSENTEAFF.

The J gene is TRBJ1-2, the V gene TRBV28; D is perhaps TRBD1 (5 bases). Germline CDR1 is MDHEN and CDR2 is SYDVKM. V gave up 1 base and J gave up 0 bases, with 12 bases separating them. CDR3 length equals 16 residues. In DNA, the CDR3 is TGTGCCAGCAGTTTATCGGGGCAGAGTACTAACTATGGCTACACCTTC. It encodes CASSLSGQSTNYGYTF.

This clonotype has a count of ten or more. The chain is built from TRBV11-2 and TRBJ2-2; D is unclear. Germline V CDR1 and CDR2: SGHAT, FQNNGV. The CDR3 covers 17 residues. The V and J ends lost 3 bases and 8 bases respectively, with 22 bases between them. The CDR3 spells CASSFAYSGSRTGELFF. CDR3 coding DNA: TGTGCCAGCAGCTTCGCCTACTCGGGTTCCCGGACGGGGGAGCTGTTTTTT.

This clonotype was seen only a few times. The chain joins TRBV20-1 to TRBJ1-1, with D maybe TRBD1 (6 bases). The CDR3 sequence is 12 residues long. The V and J ends lost 3 bases and 6 bases respectively, with 11 bases between them. Germline CDR1 reads DFQATT; CDR2 reads SNEGSKA (reference sequence). As DNA, the CDR3 is TGCAGTGCTAGGCCCCACAGGGCTGAAGCTTTCTTT. This gives the protein CSARPHRAEAFF.

At least ten counts were recorded for this clonotype. This rearrangement joins TRBV2 to TRBJ1-2, with a possible D match to TRBD1 (5 bases). Germline CDR1 SNHLY, CDR2 FYNNEI. V dropped 7 bases and J dropped 0 bases, with 15 bases sitting between them. This CDR3 contains 15 residues. CDR3 residues: CASTGGMGSNYGYTF. Here the CDR3 DNA reads TGTGCCAGCACCGGGGGAATGGGATCTAACTATGGCTACACCTTC.

This clonotype has at least ten counts. This rearrangement joins TRBV25-1 to TRBJ1-5; D not resolved. V shed 4 bases and J shed 0 bases, with 10 bases lying between them. The length of the CDR3 is 15 residues. CDR1 is MGHDK, CDR2 SYGVNS, per germline. The CDR3, as DNA: TGTGCCAGCAGTGTGGCAGACTTTAGCAATCAGCCCCAGCATTTT. This gives the protein CASSVADFSNQPQHF.

Many counts were recorded for this clonotype. This chain connects TRBV24-1 to TRBJ2-1; TRBD2 might be the D (7 bases). This CDR3 has 14 amino acids. In germline, CDR1 is KGHDR, CDR2 SFDVKD. Deletions cut 9 bases from V and 0 bases from J, with 11 bases between. The CDR3 DNA follows: TGTGCCACCGGGGGCGGGAGCTCCTACAATGAGCAGTTCTTC. Translated: CATGGGSSYNEQFF.

This clonotype was recorded at least ten times. V usage is TRBV25-1 and J usage is TRBJ1-1; the D gene is possibly TRBD1 (5 bases). V was clipped by 5 bases and J by 6 bases, with 13 bases between them. In germline, CDR1 is MGHDK, CDR2 SYGVNS. The length of the CDR3 is 13 residues. CDR3 in DNA: TGTGCCAGCAGTACCTCAGGGAGGGCTGAAGCTTTCTTT. This codes for CASSTSGRAEAFF.

This clonotype showed up many times. The chain carries TRBV6-5 and TRBJ2-1, with 11 bases fitting TRBD2. This CDR3 region has 15 residues. The V and J ends lost 2 bases and 3 bases, in that order; junction bases with no gene match: 0. Germline CDR1 and CDR2: MNHEY and SVGAGI. This chain's CDR3 is CASSYTSGSYNEQFF. The CDR3 coding sequence is TGTGCCAGCAGTTACACTAGCGGGAGCTACAATGAGCAGTTCTTC.

The rearrangement uses TRBV7-2 and TRBJ1-1; D is possibly TRBD1 (5 bases). V lost 5 bases and J 3 bases, leaving 13 bases between the germline ends. Per germline, CDR1 SGHTA and CDR2 FQGNSA. This CDR3 has 14 residues. The CDR3 sequence is CASSGGVSDTEAFF. In DNA, the CDR3 is TGTGCCAGCAGCGGGGGGGTGTCGGACACTGAAGCTTTCTTT.

This clonotype was seen many times. The chain carries TRBV2 and TRBJ2-1; no clear D. The CDR3 has 14 residues. Germline CDR1 is SNHLY and CDR2 is FYNNEI. Written as DNA, the CDR3 is TGTGCGACCAGTTCGCTTAATCCCAACAATGAGCAGTTCTTC. Translation: CATSSLNPNNEQFF.

This clonotype was observed a handful of times. The chain links TRBV4-2 to TRBJ2-7; D perhaps matches TRBD1 (6 bases). The V and J ends lost 0 bases and 5 bases respectively, with 17 bases between them. The CDR3 covers 16 residues. Germline V CDR1 and CDR2: LGHNA, YNFKEQ. The CDR3 DNA follows: TGTGCCAGCAGCCAAGAAAGGGACACAGCCTTCCACGAGCAGTACTTC. Protein sequence: CASSQERDTAFHEQYF.

This clonotype was picked up a small number of times. Here the CDR3 reads CASSLVASGRAYEQYF. DNA for the CDR3: TGTGCCAGCAGCTTAGTAGCTAGCGGGAGGGCCTACGAGCAGTACTTC. The chain combines TRBV7-2 with TRBJ2-7; 12 bases align to TRBD2. The CDR3 runs to 16 residues. CDR1 and CDR2 (germline): SGHTA, FQGNSA. Germline trimming cut 1 base from V and 2 bases from J; bases unmatched to any gene: 3. The full variable domain, completed using reference TRBV7-2 and TRBJ2-7, is GAGVSQSPSNKVTEKGKDVELRCDPISGHTALYWYRQSLGQGLEFLIYFQGNSAPDKSGLPSDRFSAERTGGSVSTLTIQRTQQEDSAVYLCASSLVASGRAYEQYFGPGTRLTVT.

This clonotype was seen only a few times. The chain's CDR3 is CASSLVDREQSEQFF. CDR3 nucleotides: TGTGCCAGCAGCTTAGTAGACAGGGAACAGAGTGAGCAGTTCTTC. The chain joins TRBV7-2 to TRBJ2-1; 7 nucleotides agree with TRBD1. V lost 1 base, J lost 9 bases, and 9 bases stayed unmatched. Germline values: CDR1 SGHTA, CDR2 FQGNSA. This CDR3 is built from 15 residues.

This clonotype has ten or more counts. J is TRBJ2-7 and V is TRBV20-1; no definite D call. CDR1 DFQATT and CDR2 SNEGSKA come from the germline V gene (reference sequence). V was pared by 0 bases and J by 3 bases, with 6 bases between. The CDR3 covers 12 residues. The CDR3 bases are TGCAGTGCTAGAGAGTCACTCTACGAGCAGTACTTC. Residues: CSARESLYEQYF.

The table lists this clonotype with many counts. The chain uses TRBV12-3 or TRBV12-4 and TRBJ2-1; 11 bases fit TRBD2. CDR3 length equals 20 residues. The junction had 17 bases not matched to a gene; V was cut back by 7 bases and J by 0 bases. CDR3 nucleotides: TGTGCCAGCACCGAGCTACGTGCTAGCGGGAGGTCGAGCTCCTACAATGAGCAGTTCTTC. As protein: CASTELRASGRSSSYNEQFF.

This clonotype came up many times. The gene calls are TRBV20-1 and TRBJ2-2, with D perhaps matching TRBD1 (6 bases). V lost 5 bases to trimming and J lost 6 bases, with 10 bases between them. The CDR3 sequence is 12 residues long. Germline V gene data show CDR1 as DFQATT and CDR2 as SNEGSKA (reference sequence). The CDR3 bases are TGCAGTGCTCGAAACAGGGCCGGGGAGCTGTTTTTT. Translating it yields CSARNRAGELFF.

This clonotype came up many times. The J gene is TRBJ2-1, the V gene TRBV12-3 or TRBV12-4; D is perhaps TRBD2 (7 bases). CDR3 length: 14 amino acids. V gave up 9 bases and J gave up 3 bases, with 15 bases separating them. CDR3 nucleotides: TGTGCCAGTACGAGGGGGGGGTACTACAATGAGCAGTTCTTC. It specifies CASTRGGYYNEQFF.

This clonotype occurred many times. The rearrangement links TRBV6-1 to TRBJ2-5, with 8 bases that match TRBD2. The germline V gene encodes CDR1 MNHNS and CDR2 SASEGT. The V segment lost 6 bases and the J segment 1 base; nucleotides outside the gene matches: 7. This CDR3 has 15 residues. The CDR3 DNA reads as TGTGCCAGCAGGACTAGCGAAGAGGGCCAAGAGACCCAGTACTTC. Translating gives CASRTSEEGQETQYF.

This clonotype has just a few counts. The genes are TRBV7-9 and TRBJ2-7; D could derive from TRBD1 or TRBD2 (5 bases each). The V gene's germline CDR1 is SEHNR and CDR2 FQNEAQ (reference sequence). The V and J ends lost 1 base and 2 bases respectively, with 15 bases between them. CDR3 size: 16 residues. CDR3 coding DNA: TGTGCCAGCAGCTTAGGTGGGCAGGGAGAAGCCTACGAGCAGTACTTC. Its translation: CASSLGGQGEAYEQYF. The whole variable domain, filled in from reference TRBV7-9 and TRBJ2-7, reads DTGVSQNPRHKITKRGQNVTFRCDPISEHNRLYWYRQTLGQGPEFLTYFQNEAQLEKSRLLSDRFSAERPKGSFSTLEIQRTEQGDSAMYLCASSLGGQGEAYEQYFGPGTRLTVT.

In its sample, this clonotype was seen many times. This sequence joins TRBV9 and TRBJ1-1, with TRBD1 identical over 8 bases. Looked up from germline, CDR1 is SGDLS and CDR2 is YYNGEE. The CDR3 is 14 residues long. V trimming: 3 bases; J trimming: 0 bases; junction bases outside the gene matches: 1. CDR3 residues: CASSGTGMNTEAFF. The CDR3 DNA follows: TGTGCCAGCAGCGGGACAGGGATGAACACTGAAGCTTTCTTT.